Below are 22 T cell receptor beta chains sequenced from a single sample in a study of cytomegalovirus exposure and HLA in healthy donors. PCR used 60 Vbeta primers and 13 Jbeta primers. This table comes from immunoSEQ multiplex PCR, and its TCRdb copy is limited to in-frame clones, with some not included. Seen here are some 170,000 clones, roughly 80% observed once, and the top ten hold over 8.5%. Sequencing used PBMCs. These TCRs come from a man between 50 and 59 years old in good health and CMV-seropositive.

This chain links TRBV7-9 with TRBJ1-5; 10 positions agree with TRBD1. The CDR3 sequence is 15 residues long. J gave up 4 bases and V 6 bases, and 6 bases lay outside the gene matches. CDR1 and CDR2 (germline): SEHNR, FQNEAQ (reference sequence). The CDR3 nucleotides read TGTGCCAGCAGTCGCTCGGGACAGGGGAATCAGCCCCAGCATTTT. Translation: CASSRSGQGNQPQHF.

CDR3 amino acids: CASTGTIRTGELFF. DNA for the CDR3: TGTGCCAGCACCGGGACTATTCGCACCGGGGAGCTGTTTTTT. The chain is built from TRBV14 and TRBJ2-2; 7 positions match TRBD2. CDR3 length: 14 amino acids. V trimming: 7 bases; J trimming: 4 bases; junction bases outside the gene matches: 6. Germline CDR1 reads SGHDN; CDR2 reads FVKESK.

The genes are TRBV30 and TRBJ1-5; 9 positions match TRBD1. V shed 5 bases and J 1 base; nucleotides not matched to a gene: 6. The CDR3 is 15 amino acids. Germline CDR1 GTSNPN, CDR2 SVGIG (reference sequence). CDR3: CAWEQGAFSNQPQHF. In nucleotides, the CDR3 is TGTGCCTGGGAACAGGGGGCTTTCAGCAATCAGCCCCAGCATTTT.

V is TRBV5-1 and J is TRBJ1-3, with D perhaps matching TRBD1 (6 bases). Trimming took off 3 bases at V and 0 bases at J, with 13 bases between the two ends. From germline, CDR1 is SGHRS and CDR2 YFSETQ. This CDR3 is 16 amino acids long. For the CDR3, the DNA is TGCGCCAGCAGCTCGGCGACAGGTCGCTCTGGAAACACCATATATTTT. Translated: CASSSATGRSGNTIYF.

The rearrangement uses TRBV6-5 and TRBJ1-4, with a weak D call TRBD1 (6 bases). The V gene's germline CDR1 is MNHEY and CDR2 SVGAGI. V gave up 2 bases and J gave up 4 bases, with 14 bases separating them. CDR3 size: 16 residues. CDR3 residues: CASSYMRTAFNEKLFF. CDR3 nucleotide sequence: TGTGCCAGCAGTTACATGCGGACAGCGTTTAATGAAAAACTGTTTTTT.

The chain links TRBV19 to TRBJ2-2; 8 nucleotides align to TRBD1. This CDR3 spans 14 amino acids. J lost 1 base, V lost 8 bases, and 3 bases had no gene match. The V gene's germline CDR1 is LNHDA and CDR2 SQIVND (reference sequence). CDR3 nucleotides: TGTGCCAGTGCAGACAGGGGGAACACCGGGGAGCTGTTTTTT. Amino acids: CASADRGNTGELFF. The whole variable domain, filled in from reference TRBV19 and TRBJ2-2, reads DGGITQSPKYLFRKEGQNVTLSCEQNLNHDAMYWYRQDPGQGLRLIYYSQIVNDFQKGDIAEGYSVSREKKESFPLTVTSAQKNPTAFYLCASADRGNTGELFFGEGSRLTVL.

This clone was counted between two and nine times. The chain couples TRBV18 to TRBJ2-5, with 9 bases matching TRBD1. The last part of the DNA fits TRBJ2-7 better; the J call may be wrong. CDR3 length: 16 amino acids. Per the germline V gene, CDR1 is KGHSH and CDR2 is LQKENI. The CDR3 sequence: CASSPPTGGDSYEQYF. In nucleotides, the CDR3 is TGTGCCAGCTCACCACCGACAGGGGGGGACTCCTACGAGCAGTACTTC.

This clone was observed a single time. The chain carries TRBV19 and TRBJ1-5, with 7 bases identical to TRBD1. The germline gives CDR1 LNHDA, CDR2 SQIVND (reference sequence). The CDR3 is 15 residues long. The J segment lost 7 bases and the V segment lost 1 base, leaving 7 bases of the junction unmatched. CDR3 coding DNA: TGTGCCAGTAGTATAGCTAGACAGGGTAGACAGCCCCAGCATTTT. It specifies CASSIARQGRQPQHF.

Points on this clone: The junction differs from germline at one of its ends, possibly a read error. The DNA of the CDR3 is TGTTCCAGCAGCGCCGGACAGGGTGATTATAGCAATCAGCCCCAGCATTTT. It codes for CSSSAGQGDYSNQPQHF. V usage is TRBV7-9 and J usage is TRBJ1-5; 8 bases fit TRBD1. The germline gives CDR1 SEHNR, CDR2 FQNEAQ (reference sequence). This CDR3 region has 17 residues.

Written as DNA, the CDR3 is TGTGCCAGCAGCTCTGGGACAGGGGAAGAGTATGGCTACACCTTC. Translating it yields CASSSGTGEEYGYTF. This rearrangement joins TRBV16 to TRBJ1-2; TRBD1 matches at 10 bases. CDR1 and CDR2 (germline): KGHSY, FQNENV. The CDR3 length is 15 residues. J was trimmed by 5 bases and V by 5 bases; bases with no gene match: 8.

This clone was seen only once. The chain links TRBV5-4 to TRBJ2-7; D ambiguous. CDR1 is SGHNT and CDR2 is YYREEE in the germline V gene (reference sequence). The V gene lost 0 bases and the J gene lost 5 bases, with 6 bases spanning the gap. The CDR3 is made up of 12 amino acids. In nucleotides, the CDR3 is TGTGCCAGCAGCTTGGTCGCAGACGAGCAGTACTTC. Residues: CASSLVADEQYF.

This rearrangement joins TRBV28 to TRBJ1-1; D ambiguous. The CDR3 contains 13 residues. Trimming stripped 7 bases from V and 2 bases from J, with 11 bases between. CDR1 MDHEN and CDR2 SYDVKM come from the germline V gene. The CDR3 region has the DNA TGTGCCAGCACCTATCCCACTAACACTGAAGCTTTCTTT. As protein: CASTYPTNTEAFF.

The DNA of the CDR3 is TGTGCCAGCAGTTCCGGACAGGGGCTGGGCTATGGCTACACCTTC. This codes for CASSSGQGLGYGYTF. The V gene is TRBV28, the J gene TRBJ1-2; 9 bases are a match to TRBD1. The germline CDR1 and CDR2 sequences are MDHEN and SYDVKM. Trimming at V came to 4 bases and at J to 4 bases, leaving 7 bases not matched to a gene. The CDR3 contains 15 residues.

The chain joins TRBV2 to TRBJ1-6, with 8 nucleotides matching TRBD1. CDR3 length equals 17 residues. V lost 7 bases to trimming and J lost 0 bases; unmatched junction nucleotides: 8. The germline V gene encodes CDR1 SNHLY and CDR2 FYNNEI. CDR3 sequence reads: CASNKGQGSSYNSPLHF. The CDR3 DNA reads as TGTGCCAGCAACAAAGGACAGGGAAGCTCCTATAATTCACCCCTCCACTTT. The variable domain in full, with the rest retrieved from reference TRBV2 and TRBJ1-6, is EPEVTQTPSHQVTQMGQEVILRCVPISNHLYFYWYRQILGQKVEFLVSFYNNEISEKSEIFDDQFSVERPDGSNFTLKIRSTKLEDSAMYFCASNKGQGSSYNSPLHFGNGTRLTVT.

Written as DNA, the CDR3 is TGTGCCAGCAGCACATCTGGAAACACCATATATTTT. As protein: CASSTSGNTIYF. The chain joins TRBV6-5 to TRBJ1-3; D is unclear. Trimming cost V 6 bases and J 1 base, with 4 bases left between them. The CDR3 covers 12 residues. Germline V gives CDR1 MNHEY, CDR2 SVGAGI.

CDR3 loop: CASSVSGRSREQYF. The CDR3 DNA reads TGTGCCAGCAGCGTTAGCGGGAGGTCACGCGAGCAGTACTTC. The chain couples TRBV28 to TRBJ2-7, with 10 bases matching TRBD2. With V trimmed by 6 bases and J by 6 bases, 8 bases remained unmatched. Germline loops: CDR1 MDHEN, CDR2 SYDVKM. The CDR3 contains 14 residues. Using reference TRBV28 and TRBJ2-7 for the parts outside the CDR3, the full variable domain is DVKVTQSSRYLVKRTGEKVFLECVQDMDHENMFWYRQDPGLGLRLIYFSYDVKMKEKGDIPEGYSVSREKKERFSLILESASTNQTSMYLCASSVSGRSREQYFGPGTRLTVT.

This clone was found a few times. The J gene is TRBJ1-5, the V gene TRBV6-5; D is unclear. V was shortened by 0 bases and J by 5 bases, with 8 bases between the two germline ends. The CDR3 runs 14 residues. The V gene's germline CDR1 is MNHEY and CDR2 SVGAGI. In DNA form, the CDR3 reads TGTGCCAGCAGTTACTCGTGGAGGGATCAGCCCCAGCATTTT. Its translation is CASSYSWRDQPQHF.

This chain joins TRBV9 and TRBJ2-7; TRBD2 matches 13 bases. J gave up 6 bases and V 4 bases, and 4 bases lay outside the gene matches. Germline CDR1 and CDR2: SGDLS and YYNGEE. This CDR3 region has 14 residues. The CDR3 sequence: CASSQRTSGSEQYF. CDR3 in DNA: TGTGCCAGCAGCCAAAGGACTAGCGGGAGCGAGCAGTACTTC.

The rearrangement uses TRBV7-9 and TRBJ2-1; possible D gene TRBD1, 5 bases. V shed 5 bases and J shed 2 bases, with 19 bases lying between them. Germline CDR1 is SEHNR and CDR2 is FQNEAQ (reference sequence). The length of the CDR3 is 17 residues. CDR3: CASSPKGGAATYNEQFF. The CDR3 region has the DNA TGTGCCAGCAGCCCCAAGGGTGGGGCGGCTACCTACAATGAGCAGTTCTTC.

The chain links TRBV7-2 to TRBJ1-3, with D maybe TRBD1 (6 bases). Germline CDR1 reads SGHTA; CDR2 reads FQGNSA. The CDR3 spans 15 residues. Trimming pared 5 bases from V and 2 bases from J, leaving 13 bases between. The CDR3 DNA reads TGTGCCAGCAGCCGACAGGAGAGACCTGGAAACACCATATATTTT. Translated: CASSRQERPGNTIYF.

This chain joins TRBV9 and TRBJ2-2, with 7 bases aligning to TRBD2. J lost 4 bases, V lost 0 bases, and 6 bases had no gene match. Germline CDR1 is SGDLS and CDR2 is YYNGEE. CDR3 length: 16 residues. CDR3 region: CASSVATGGGTGELFF. CDR3 DNA sequence: TGTGCCAGCAGCGTAGCTACGGGCGGGGGCACCGGGGAGCTGTTTTTT. Complete variable domain (other parts from reference TRBV9 and TRBJ2-2): DSGVTQTPKHLITATGQRVTLRCSPRSGDLSVYWYQQSLDQGLQFLIQYYNGEERAKGNILERFSAQQFPDLHSELNLSSLELGDSALYFCASSVATGGGTGELFFGEGSRLTVL.

This chain joins TRBV9 and TRBJ1-2; TRBD1 is a possible D gene (5 bases). The V and J ends lost 4 bases and 0 bases respectively, with 13 bases between them. The V gene's germline CDR1 is SGDLS and CDR2 YYNGEE. The CDR3 covers 15 residues. This chain's CDR3 is CASSSFGQANYGYTF. The DNA for the CDR3 is TGTGCCAGCAGCTCCTTTGGACAAGCTAACTATGGCTACACCTTC. The full variable domain, in which reference TRBV9 and TRBJ1-2 provide the parts outside the CDR3, is DSGVTQTPKHLITATGQRVTLRCSPRSGDLSVYWYQQSLDQGLQFLIQYYNGEERAKGNILERFSAQQFPDLHSELNLSSLELGDSALYFCASSSFGQANYGYTFGSGTRLTVV.